These 24 T cell receptor beta chains came from one sample sequenced in a study of blood T cell repertoires in COVID-19. Using immunoSEQ multiplex PCR, the repertoire was profiled, and TCRdb retains in-frame clones only, with some absent. The data show 55,000 to 75,000 clones, roughly 77% seen once. The sequencing input was peripheral blood. Receptors were obtained from a human donor in a cohort sampled during active COVID-19.

The chain recombines TRBV7-6 with TRBJ2-2, with 9 bases that match TRBD1. The CDR3 runs to 17 residues. Unmatched junction bases numbered 5, after V lost 1 base and J lost 2 bases. Germline CDR1 is SGHVS and CDR2 is FNYEAQ. CDR3 in amino acids: CASSLGRTGVNTGELFF. CDR3 nucleotide sequence: TGTGCCAGCAGCTTAGGGCGGACAGGGGTCAACACCGGGGAGCTGTTTTTT.

The rearrangement uses TRBV6-1 and TRBJ2-3; D is undetermined. Per germline, CDR1 MNHNS and CDR2 SASEGT. This CDR3 contains 13 residues. V lost 2 bases and J lost 7, with 10 bases in between. The CDR3 DNA sequence: TGTGCCAGCAGTGAAATAGTTGAGTATACGCAGTATTTT. Translating gives CASSEIVEYTQYF.

The genes are TRBV5-1 and TRBJ2-6; TRBD2 aligns across 9 bases. Germline V gives CDR1 SGHRS, CDR2 YFSETQ. This CDR3 has 17 residues. The junction had 4 bases not matched to a gene; V was cut back by 0 bases and J by 3 bases. The CDR3 loop is CASSLGAGGLGANVLTF. The CDR3 nucleotides are TGCGCCAGCAGCTTGGGTGCGGGAGGGCTTGGGGCCAACGTCCTGACTTTC. The full variable domain, completed using reference TRBV5-1 and TRBJ2-6, is KAGVTQTPRYLIKTRGQQVTLSCSPISGHRSVSWYQQTPGQGLQFLFEYFSETQRNKGNFPGRFSGRQFSNSRSEMNVSTLELGDSALYLCASSLGAGGLGANVLTFGAGSRLTVL.

The chain is built from TRBV6-2 or TRBV6-3 and TRBJ2-1, with 13 nucleotides matching TRBD2. Germline V gene sequence: CDR1 MNHEY, CDR2 SVGEGT. This CDR3 is 18 amino acids long. V dropped 5 bases and J dropped 5; count of bases not matched to a gene: 12. This chain's CDR3 is CASSMGLAGRGAHNEQFF. The CDR3 DNA follows: TGTGCCAGCAGTATGGGACTAGCGGGAAGGGGGGCACACAATGAGCAGTTCTTC.

The genes are TRBV6-6 and TRBJ1-5; no clear D gene. V was cut by 0 bases and J by 4 bases, with 10 bases left in between. There are 15 residues in the CDR3. CDR1 and CDR2 from the germline V gene are MNHNY and SVGAGI (reference sequence). The CDR3 reads CASSYSRAKNQPQHF. CDR3 in DNA: TGTGCCAGCAGTTACTCGAGAGCTAAAAATCAGCCCCAGCATTTT.

For this clone: The sample holds other DNA sequences that translate to the same CDR3. V and J are TRBV15 and TRBJ1-2; 11 nucleotides match TRBD1. Trimming took 3 bases from V and 5 from J; bases not matched to a gene: 5. Germline V lookup: CDR1 LNHNV, CDR2 YYDKDF (reference sequence). This CDR3 has 15 residues. The CDR3: CATSRGQGENYGYTF. In nucleotides, the CDR3 is TGTGCCACCAGCAGGGGACAGGGGGAAAATTATGGCTACACCTTC.

The chain links TRBV28 to TRBJ1-3; D unresolved. CDR1 MDHEN and CDR2 SYDVKM come from the germline V gene. The CDR3 contains 13 residues. Trimming stripped 5 bases from V and 0 bases from J, with 5 bases between. The CDR3 nucleotides are TGTGCCAGCAGTCCCCGCTCTGGAAACACCATATATTTT. Its translation: CASSPRSGNTIYF. The whole variable domain, remainder taken from reference TRBV28 and TRBJ1-3, is DVKVTQSSRYLVKRTGEKVFLECVQDMDHENMFWYRQDPGLGLRLIYFSYDVKMKEKGDIPEGYSVSREKKERFSLILESASTNQTSMYLCASSPRSGNTIYFGEGSWLTVV.

V and J are TRBV28 and TRBJ2-7; D remains unclear. CDR3 length: 13 amino acids. The germline V and J ends were trimmed by 3 bases and 0 bases, with 6 bases remaining between them. CDR1 and CDR2 (germline): MDHEN, SYDVKM. DNA of the CDR3: TGTGCCAGCAGTTTGAGTAACTCCTACGAGCAGTACTTC. Residues: CASSLSNSYEQYF.

The genes are TRBV18 and TRBJ1-1; 7 positions match TRBD1. Germline lookup yields CDR1 KGHSH and CDR2 LQKENI. CDR3 length: 14 amino acids. The trim removed 1 base at V and 5 bases at J, leaving 4 bases unmatched. The CDR3 region has the DNA TGTGCCAGCTCACCACAGGGGGCGAGGACTGAAGCTTTCTTT. Protein sequence: CASSPQGARTEAFF.

The chain carries TRBV7-2 and TRBJ2-7; unclear D gene. The CDR3 consists of 14 residues. Germline V lookup: CDR1 SGHTA, CDR2 FQGNSA. Between the trimmed V and J ends, which lost 2 bases and 0 bases, there was a span of 8 bases. The CDR3: CASSLLRFSYEQYF. The CDR3 DNA reads as TGTGCCAGCAGCTTATTACGGTTCTCCTACGAGCAGTACTTC.

V and J are TRBV6-1 and TRBJ2-7; 9 bases are shared with TRBD2. From germline, CDR1 is MNHNS and CDR2 SASEGT. Unmatched junction bases numbered 8, after V lost 4 bases and J lost 1 base. This CDR3 has 16 residues. The CDR3 reads CASSAISGSRSYEQYF. CDR3 DNA: TGTGCCAGCAGTGCAATTAGCGGGAGCCGATCCTACGAGCAGTACTTC.

This chain joins TRBV11-1 and TRBJ2-3; TRBD2 aligns across 7 bases. The CDR3 is 15 amino acids. The germline V gene encodes CDR1 SGHAT and CDR2 FQDESV (reference sequence). The trim removed 1 base at V and 2 bases at J, leaving 3 bases unmatched. The CDR3 region is CASSLGLAATDTQYF. CDR3 sequence (DNA): TGTGCCAGCAGCTTAGGTCTAGCGGCCACAGATACGCAGTATTTT.

The chain carries TRBV11-2 and TRBJ2-7; D is possibly TRBD2 (5 bases). The length of the CDR3 is 13 residues. Germline V lookup: CDR1 SGHAT, CDR2 FQNNGV. V was shortened by 2 bases and J by 4 bases, with 9 bases between the two germline ends. CDR3 residues: CASSLWTGYEQYF. CDR3 nucleotides: TGTGCCAGCAGCTTATGGACGGGATACGAGCAGTACTTC. Combining the CDR3 with reference TRBV11-2 and TRBJ2-7 gives the whole variable domain EAGVAQSPRYKIIEKRQSVAFWCNPISGHATLYWYQQILGQGPKLLIQFQNNGVVDDSQLPKDRFSAERLKGVDSTLKIQPAKLEDSAVYLCASSLWTGYEQYFGPGTRLTVT.

CDR3 in DNA: TGTGCCAGCAGCTTATGGCAGGGGAATATCCAGCCCCAGCATTTT. Its translation: CASSLWQGNIQPQHF. The rearrangement uses TRBV7-2 and TRBJ1-5; D is perhaps TRBD1 (6 bases). Germline V gene data show CDR1 as SGHTA and CDR2 as FQGNSA. This CDR3 spans 15 amino acids. The germline V and J ends were trimmed by 2 bases and 7 bases, with 15 bases remaining between them. Complete variable domain (other parts from reference TRBV7-2 and TRBJ1-5): GAGVSQSPSNKVTEKGKDVELRCDPISGHTALYWYRQSLGQGLEFLIYFQGNSAPDKSGLPSDRFSAERTGGSVSTLTIQRTQQEDSAVYLCASSLWQGNIQPQHFGDGTRLSIL.

V and J are TRBV29-1 and TRBJ2-5; maybe TRBD1 (6 bases). CDR1 is SQVTM, CDR2 ANQGSEA, per germline. The V gene lost 1 base and the J gene lost 9 bases, with 9 bases spanning the gap. CDR3 length: 11 residues. CDR3 sequence (DNA): TGCAGCGTTGAAGCAAAGGGGGCCCAGTACTTC. This sequence encodes CSVEAKGAQYF. Looking up the rest from reference TRBV29-1 and TRBJ2-5 gives the full variable domain: SAVISQKPSRDICQRGTSLTIQCQVDSQVTMMFWYRQQPGQSLTLIATANQGSEATYESGFVIDKFPISRPNLTFSTLTVSNMSPEDSSIYLCSVEAKGAQYFGPGTRLLVL.

The J gene is TRBJ2-7, the V gene TRBV5-4; 10 nucleotides match TRBD1. J lost 4 bases, V lost 5 bases, and 3 bases had no gene match. This CDR3 comprises 13 residues. Germline values: CDR1 SGHNT, CDR2 YYREEE (reference sequence). As DNA, the CDR3 is TGTGCCAGCAGACCGGGACAGGGGTACGAGCAGTACTTC. It yields the protein CASRPGQGYEQYF.

The chain couples TRBV21-1 to TRBJ1-5; the table assigns TRBD1, which was not confirmed against the DNA. TRBV21-1 is a recognized pseudogene. This CDR3 has 17 residues. The CDR3, as DNA: TGTGCCAGCAGGGAAAGCCCGGGACAGGGGAATGATCAGCCCCAGCATTTT. As protein: CASRESPGQGNDQPQHF.

The V gene is TRBV2, the J gene TRBJ2-7; the match to TRBD1 covers 10 bases. J lost 2 bases, V lost 5 bases, and 3 bases had no gene match. This CDR3 is 14 amino acids long. Germline V CDR1 and CDR2: SNHLY, FYNNEI. CDR3 in DNA: TGTGCCAGCAGTCCGACAGGGGGCACCTACGAGCAGTACTTC. This encodes CASSPTGGTYEQYF.

This chain uses TRBV5-1 with TRBJ1-3; D gene uncertain. The germline gives CDR1 SGHRS, CDR2 YFSETQ. The CDR3 consists of 14 residues. Between the trimmed V and J ends, which lost 4 bases and 0 bases, there was a span of 8 bases. CDR3 in amino acids: CASSVESSGNTIYF. The CDR3 DNA is TGCGCCAGCAGCGTAGAGAGCTCTGGAAACACCATATATTTT. Full variable domain (rest looked up from reference TRBV5-1 and TRBJ1-3): KAGVTQTPRYLIKTRGQQVTLSCSPISGHRSVSWYQQTPGQGLQFLFEYFSETQRNKGNFPGRFSGRQFSNSRSEMNVSTLELGDSALYLCASSVESSGNTIYFGEGSWLTVV.

The V gene is TRBV19, the J gene TRBJ1-5; D may be TRBD1 (5 bases). Germline CDR1 and CDR2: LNHDA and SQIVND (reference sequence). Trimming took off 3 bases at V and 10 bases at J, with 16 bases between the two ends. The CDR3 contains 14 residues. The CDR3, as DNA: TGTGCCAGTAGTATGGGGAACAGGCGGCAACCCCAGCATTTT. Protein: CASSMGNRRQPQHF.

The gene calls are TRBV4-1 and TRBJ2-5; TRBD2 might be the D (7 bases). The CDR3 sequence is 16 residues long. Germline CDR1 is MGHRA and CDR2 is YSYEKL. V lost 4 bases and J lost 3, with 18 bases in between. CDR3: CASSPGGAWGKETQYF. In DNA form, the CDR3 reads TGCGCCAGCAGCCCGGGGGGCGCGTGGGGAAAAGAGACCCAGTACTTC.

In this sample, this clone turned up a few times. This chain connects TRBV27 to TRBJ1-6; 9 nucleotides line up with TRBD1. V trimming: 0 bases; J trimming: 9 bases; junction bases outside the gene matches: 3. Per germline, CDR1 MNHEY and CDR2 SMNVEV (reference sequence). This CDR3 contains 15 residues. CDR3 sequence: CASSLSRGQGSPLHF. CDR3 coding DNA: TGTGCCAGCAGTTTATCGAGGGGACAGGGTTCACCCCTCCACTTT.

In DNA form, the CDR3 reads TGTGCCAGTAGCCCTGCGGGAGTACGTGGGACCGGGGAGCTGTTTTTT. Amino acid sequence: CASSPAGVRGTGELFF. The chain uses TRBV19 and TRBJ2-2, with 7 positions matching TRBD2. The length of the CDR3 is 16 residues. V was clipped by 6 bases and J by 5 bases; unmatched bases: 12. The germline V gene encodes CDR1 LNHDA and CDR2 SQIVND (reference sequence).

This chain uses TRBV2 with TRBJ1-2, with 8 bases lining up with TRBD1. Germline V lookup: CDR1 SNHLY, CDR2 FYNNEI. The CDR3 has 12 amino acids. The junction had 3 bases not matched to a gene; V was cut back by 6 bases and J by 6 bases. The CDR3 is CASRWTGNGYTF. CDR3 nucleotides: TGTGCCAGCAGATGGACAGGGAATGGCTACACCTTC.